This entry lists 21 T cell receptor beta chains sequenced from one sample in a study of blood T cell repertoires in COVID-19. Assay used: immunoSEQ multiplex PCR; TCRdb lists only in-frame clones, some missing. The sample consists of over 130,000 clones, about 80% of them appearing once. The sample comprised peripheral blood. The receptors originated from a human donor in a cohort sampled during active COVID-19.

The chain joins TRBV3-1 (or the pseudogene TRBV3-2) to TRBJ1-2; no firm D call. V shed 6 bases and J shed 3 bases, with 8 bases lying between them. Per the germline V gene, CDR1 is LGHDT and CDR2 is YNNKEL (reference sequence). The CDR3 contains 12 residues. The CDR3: CASRGGYYGYTF. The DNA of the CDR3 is TGTGCCAGCAGAGGAGGGTACTATGGCTACACCTTC.

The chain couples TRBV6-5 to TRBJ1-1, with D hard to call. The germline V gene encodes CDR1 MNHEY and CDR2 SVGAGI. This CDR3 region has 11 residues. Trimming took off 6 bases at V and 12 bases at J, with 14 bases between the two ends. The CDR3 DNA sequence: TGTGCCAGCAGCCTGCCGGGCGGGACTTTCTTT. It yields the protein CASSLPGGTFF.

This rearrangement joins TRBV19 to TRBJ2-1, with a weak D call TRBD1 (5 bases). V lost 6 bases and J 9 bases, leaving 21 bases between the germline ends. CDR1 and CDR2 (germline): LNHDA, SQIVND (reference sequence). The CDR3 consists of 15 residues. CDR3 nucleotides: TGTGCCAGTAGGCCGCCCGGCAGGGCCTTAATTGAGCAGTTCTTC. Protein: CASRPPGRALIEQFF.

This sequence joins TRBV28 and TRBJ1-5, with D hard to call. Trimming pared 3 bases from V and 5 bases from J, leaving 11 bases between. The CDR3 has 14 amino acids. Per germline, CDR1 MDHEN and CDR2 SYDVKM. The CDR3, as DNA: TGTGCCAGCAGTTTTACCGGTGATTATCAGCCCCAGCATTTT. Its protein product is CASSFTGDYQPQHF.

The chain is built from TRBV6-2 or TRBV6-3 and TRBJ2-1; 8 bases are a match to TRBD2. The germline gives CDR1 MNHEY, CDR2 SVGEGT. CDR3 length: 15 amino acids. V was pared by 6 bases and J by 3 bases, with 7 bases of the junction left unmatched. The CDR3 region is CASSPGLASYNEQFF. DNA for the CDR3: TGTGCCAGCAGCCCCGGACTAGCCAGCTACAATGAGCAGTTCTTC.

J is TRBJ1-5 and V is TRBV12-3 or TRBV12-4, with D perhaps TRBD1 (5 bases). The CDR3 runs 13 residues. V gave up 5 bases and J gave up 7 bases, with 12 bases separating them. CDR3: CASSRTGGQPQHF. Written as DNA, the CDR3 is TGTGCCAGCAGTCGGACGGGGGGGCAGCCCCAGCATTTT.

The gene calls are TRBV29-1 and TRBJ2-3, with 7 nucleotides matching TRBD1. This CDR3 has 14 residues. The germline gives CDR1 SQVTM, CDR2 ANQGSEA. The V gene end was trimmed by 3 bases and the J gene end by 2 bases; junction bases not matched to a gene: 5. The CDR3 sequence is CSVDGQGDTDTQYF. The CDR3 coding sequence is TGCAGCGTTGACGGCCAGGGGGACACAGATACGCAGTATTTT.

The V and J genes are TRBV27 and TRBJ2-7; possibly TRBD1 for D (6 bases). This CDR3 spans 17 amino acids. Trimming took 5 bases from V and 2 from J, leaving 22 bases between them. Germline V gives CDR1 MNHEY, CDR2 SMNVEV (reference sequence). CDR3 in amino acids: CASSRALIDRNTYEQYF. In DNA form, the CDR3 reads TGTGCCAGCAGTCGAGCGCTTATAGACAGGAACACCTACGAGCAGTACTTC.

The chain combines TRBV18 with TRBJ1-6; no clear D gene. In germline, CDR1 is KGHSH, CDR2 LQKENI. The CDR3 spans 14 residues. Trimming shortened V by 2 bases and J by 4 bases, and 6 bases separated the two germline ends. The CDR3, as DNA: TGTGCCAGCTCACCATCCGTATATAATTCACCCCTCCACTTT. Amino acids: CASSPSVYNSPLHF.

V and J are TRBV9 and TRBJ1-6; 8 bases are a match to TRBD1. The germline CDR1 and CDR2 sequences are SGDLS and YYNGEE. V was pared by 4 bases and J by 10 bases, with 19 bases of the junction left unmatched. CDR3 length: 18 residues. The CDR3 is CASSPAEDRAKMGSPLHF. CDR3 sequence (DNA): TGTGCCAGCAGCCCGGCGGAGGACAGGGCTAAAATGGGGTCACCCCTCCACTTT.

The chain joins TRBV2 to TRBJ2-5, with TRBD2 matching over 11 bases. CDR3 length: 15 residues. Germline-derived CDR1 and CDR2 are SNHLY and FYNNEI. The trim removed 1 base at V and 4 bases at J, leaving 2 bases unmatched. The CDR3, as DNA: TGTGCCAGCAGTGAAGGTAGCGGGGGGGGAGAGACCCAGTACTTC. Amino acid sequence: CASSEGSGGGETQYF. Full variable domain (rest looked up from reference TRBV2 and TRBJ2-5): EPEVTQTPSHQVTQMGQEVILRCVPISNHLYFYWYRQILGQKVEFLVSFYNNEISEKSEIFDDQFSVERPDGSNFTLKIRSTKLEDSAMYFCASSEGSGGGETQYFGPGTRLLVL.

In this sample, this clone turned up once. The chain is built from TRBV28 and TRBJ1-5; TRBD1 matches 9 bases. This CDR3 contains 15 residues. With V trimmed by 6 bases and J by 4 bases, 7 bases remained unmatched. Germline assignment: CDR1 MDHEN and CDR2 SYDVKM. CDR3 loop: CASRPIGTGNQPQHF. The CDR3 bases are TGTGCCAGCAGACCAATCGGGACAGGGAATCAGCCCCAGCATTTT. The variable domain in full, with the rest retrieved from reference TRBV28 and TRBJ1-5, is DVKVTQSSRYLVKRTGEKVFLECVQDMDHENMFWYRQDPGLGLRLIYFSYDVKMKEKGDIPEGYSVSREKKERFSLILESASTNQTSMYLCASRPIGTGNQPQHFGDGTRLSIL.

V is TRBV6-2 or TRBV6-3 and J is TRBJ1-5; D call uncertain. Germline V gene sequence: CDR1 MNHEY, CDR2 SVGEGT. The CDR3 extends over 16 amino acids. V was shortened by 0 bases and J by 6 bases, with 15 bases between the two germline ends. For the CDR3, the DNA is TGTGCCAGCAGTTACTCTTTGGGCAGATCTTTTCAGCCCCAGCATTTT. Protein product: CASSYSLGRSFQPQHF.

This CDR3 is CASSLRQGSTDTQYF. CDR3 nucleotides: TGTGCCAGCAGCCTCAGACAGGGAAGCACAGATACGCAGTATTTT. V and J are TRBV9 and TRBJ2-3, with TRBD1 identical over 7 bases. V was clipped by 4 bases and J by 0 bases; unmatched bases: 5. CDR1 and CDR2 from the germline V gene are SGDLS and YYNGEE. The CDR3 spans 15 residues. Full variable domain (rest looked up from reference TRBV9 and TRBJ2-3): DSGVTQTPKHLITATGQRVTLRCSPRSGDLSVYWYQQSLDQGLQFLIQYYNGEERAKGNILERFSAQQFPDLHSELNLSSLELGDSALYFCASSLRQGSTDTQYFGPGTRLTVL.

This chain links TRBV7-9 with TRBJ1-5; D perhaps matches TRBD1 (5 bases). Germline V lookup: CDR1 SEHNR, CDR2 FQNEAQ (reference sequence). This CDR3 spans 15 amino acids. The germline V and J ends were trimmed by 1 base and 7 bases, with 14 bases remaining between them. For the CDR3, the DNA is TGTGCCAGCAGCTTAGACCAGGGCCTTTACCAGCCCCAGCATTTT. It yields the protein CASSLDQGLYQPQHF.

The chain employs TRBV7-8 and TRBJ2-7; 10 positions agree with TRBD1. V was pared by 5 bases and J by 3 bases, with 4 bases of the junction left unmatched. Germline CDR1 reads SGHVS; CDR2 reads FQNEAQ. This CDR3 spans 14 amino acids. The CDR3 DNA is TGTGCCAGCAGCCGCAGGGACAGGGGCTACGAGCAGTACTTC. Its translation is CASSRRDRGYEQYF.

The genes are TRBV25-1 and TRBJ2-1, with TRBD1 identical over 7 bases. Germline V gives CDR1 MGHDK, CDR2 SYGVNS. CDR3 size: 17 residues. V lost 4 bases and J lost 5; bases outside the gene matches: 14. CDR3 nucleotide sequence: TGTGCCAGCAGTGTGACAGGGTTCGACCTCAGGAACAATGAGCAGTTCTTC. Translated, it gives CASSVTGFDLRNNEQFF. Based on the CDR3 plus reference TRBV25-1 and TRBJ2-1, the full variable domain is EADIYQTPRYLVIGTGKKITLECSQTMGHDKMYWYQQDPGMELHLIHYSYGVNSTEKGDLSSESTVSRIRTEHFPLTLESARPSHTSQYLCASSVTGFDLRNNEQFFGPGTRLTVL.

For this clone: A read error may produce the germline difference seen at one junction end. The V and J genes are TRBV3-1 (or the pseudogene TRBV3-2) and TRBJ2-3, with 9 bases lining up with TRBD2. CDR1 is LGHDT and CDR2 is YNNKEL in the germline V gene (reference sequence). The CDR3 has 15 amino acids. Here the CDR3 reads CASSQRRGGTDTQYF. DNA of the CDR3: TGTGCCAGCAGCCAAAGGCGGGGGGGCACCGATACGCAGTATTTT.

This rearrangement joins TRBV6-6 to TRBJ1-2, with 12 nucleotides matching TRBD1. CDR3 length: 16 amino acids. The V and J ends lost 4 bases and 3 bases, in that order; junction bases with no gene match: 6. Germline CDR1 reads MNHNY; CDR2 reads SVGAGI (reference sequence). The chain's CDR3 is CASSLSGTGGDYGYTF. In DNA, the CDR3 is TGTGCCAGCAGTTTATCCGGGACAGGGGGCGACTATGGCTACACCTTC.

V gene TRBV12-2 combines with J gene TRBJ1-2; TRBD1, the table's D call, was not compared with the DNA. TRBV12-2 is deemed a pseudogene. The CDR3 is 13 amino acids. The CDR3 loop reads CASREGQNYGYTF. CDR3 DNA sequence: TGTGCAAGTCGCGAAGGACAGAACTATGGCTACACCTTC.

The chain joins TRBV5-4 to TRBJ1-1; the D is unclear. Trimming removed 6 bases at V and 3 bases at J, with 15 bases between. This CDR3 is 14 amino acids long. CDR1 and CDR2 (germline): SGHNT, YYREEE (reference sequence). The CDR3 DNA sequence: TGTGCCAGCACCCTGTCGAGGGCAGACACTGAAGCTTTCTTT. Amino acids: CASTLSRADTEAFF.